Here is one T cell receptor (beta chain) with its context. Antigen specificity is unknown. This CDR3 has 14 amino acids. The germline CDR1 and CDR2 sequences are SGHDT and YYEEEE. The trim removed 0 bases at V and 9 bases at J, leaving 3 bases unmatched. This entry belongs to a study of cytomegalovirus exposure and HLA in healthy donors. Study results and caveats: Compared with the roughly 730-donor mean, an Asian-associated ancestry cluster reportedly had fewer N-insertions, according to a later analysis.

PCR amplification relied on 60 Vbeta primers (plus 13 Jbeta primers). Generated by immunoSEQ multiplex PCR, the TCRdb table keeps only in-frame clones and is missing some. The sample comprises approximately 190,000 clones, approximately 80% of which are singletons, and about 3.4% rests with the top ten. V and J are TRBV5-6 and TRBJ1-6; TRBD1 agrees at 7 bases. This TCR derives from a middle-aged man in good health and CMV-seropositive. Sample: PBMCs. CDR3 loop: CASSLGRGLSPLHF. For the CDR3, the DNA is TGTGCCAGCAGCTTGGGGAGGGGGCTTTCACCCCTCCACTTT.